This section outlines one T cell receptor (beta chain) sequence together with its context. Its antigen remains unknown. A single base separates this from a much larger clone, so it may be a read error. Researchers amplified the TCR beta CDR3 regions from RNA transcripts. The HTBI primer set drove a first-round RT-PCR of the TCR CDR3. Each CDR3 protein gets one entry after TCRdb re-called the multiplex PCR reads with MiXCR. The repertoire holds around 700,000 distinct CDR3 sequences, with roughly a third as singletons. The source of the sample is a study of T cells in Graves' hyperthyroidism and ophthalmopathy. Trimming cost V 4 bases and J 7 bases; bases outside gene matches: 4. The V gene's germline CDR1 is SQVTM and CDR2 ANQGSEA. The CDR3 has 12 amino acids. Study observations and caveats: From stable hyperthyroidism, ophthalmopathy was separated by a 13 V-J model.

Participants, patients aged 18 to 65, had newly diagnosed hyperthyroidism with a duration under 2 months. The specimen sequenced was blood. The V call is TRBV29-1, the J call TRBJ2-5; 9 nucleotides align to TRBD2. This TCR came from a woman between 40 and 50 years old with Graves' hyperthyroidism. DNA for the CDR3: TGCAGCGTTGTAGCGGGAGCAGGGACCCAGTACTTC. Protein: CSVVAGAGTQYF.